The T cell receptor beta chain described here comes from a study of identical twins. Study conclusions and caveats: Within monozygotic twins, out-of-frame TCR alpha sharing was underestimated by the models.

One entry per CDR3 protein, called by TCRdb with MiXCR from the 5' RACE reads. In the table there are some 97,000 distinct CDR3 sequences, 4.5% to 6.5% of which are singletons. This clonotype was observed a handful of times. The antigen is not known. Healthy Caucasian donors formed the entire cohort. The sequence derives from a woman in her fifties or sixties in good health. The material sequenced was memory T cells sorted from blood.

CDR3 nucleotide sequence: TGTGCCAGCAGCCTCCTAGAGGTTAGCGAAAAACTGTTTTTT. Translation gives CASSLLEVSEKLFF. The rearrangement links TRBV5-6 to TRBJ1-4; D remains ambiguous. Germline V gene data show CDR1 as SGHDT and CDR2 as YYEEEE. Trimming left V 4 bases short and J 8 bases short, with 15 bases between. The CDR3 is made up of 14 amino acids.